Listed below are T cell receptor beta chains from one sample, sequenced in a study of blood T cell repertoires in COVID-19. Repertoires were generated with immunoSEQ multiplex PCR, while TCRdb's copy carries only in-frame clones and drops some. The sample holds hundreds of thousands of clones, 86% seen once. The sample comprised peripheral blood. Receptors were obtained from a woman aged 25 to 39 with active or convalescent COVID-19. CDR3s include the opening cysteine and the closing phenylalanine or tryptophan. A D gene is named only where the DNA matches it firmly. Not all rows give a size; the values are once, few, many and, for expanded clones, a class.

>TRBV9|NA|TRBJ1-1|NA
CASSVGRAGLENTEAFF
TGTGCCAGCAGCGTAGGAAGAGCGGGATTGGAAAACACTGAAGCTTTCTTT
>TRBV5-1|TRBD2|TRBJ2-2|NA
CASSLTSGTNGELFF
TGCGCCAGCAGCTTAACAAGCGGGACTAACGGGGAGCTGTTTTTT
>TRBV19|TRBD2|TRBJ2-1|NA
CASSTSGGAINEQFF
TGTGCCAGTAGTACGTCGGGGGGGGCGATCAATGAGCAGTTCTTC
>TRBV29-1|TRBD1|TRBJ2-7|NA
CSADRGNEQYF
TGCAGCGCTGACAGGGGTAACGAGCAGTACTTC
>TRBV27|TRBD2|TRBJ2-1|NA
CASRGTSGINEQFF
TGTGCCAGCAGAGGGACTAGCGGGATTAATGAGCAGTTCTTC
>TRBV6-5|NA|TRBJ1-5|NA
CASLRVDSNQPQHF
TGTGCCAGCCTTCGGGTCGATAGCAATCAGCCCCAGCATTTT
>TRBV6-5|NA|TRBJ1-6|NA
CASVRDSYSPLHF
TGTGCCAGCGTTCGCGATTCATACTCACCCCTCCACTTT
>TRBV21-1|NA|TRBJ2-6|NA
CASRGQDLGANVLTF
TGTGCCAGCAGGGGACAAGATCTGGGGGCCAACGTCCTGACTTTC
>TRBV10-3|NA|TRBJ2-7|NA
CAISETGEQYF
TGTGCCATCAGTGAGACCGGCGAGCAGTACTTC
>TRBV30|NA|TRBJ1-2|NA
CAWREQGGASGYTF
TGTGCCTGGAGAGAACAGGGTGGGGCTAGCGGCTACACCTTC
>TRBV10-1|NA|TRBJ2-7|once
CASSEGGRLPYEQYF
TGCGCCAGCAGTGAGGGCGGACGACTACCCTACGAGCAGTACTTC
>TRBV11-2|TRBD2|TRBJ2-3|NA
CASSAAGSGGTQYF
TGTGCCAGCAGCGCAGCGGGAAGTGGGGGTACGCAGTATTTT
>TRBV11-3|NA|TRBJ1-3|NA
CASSSQGSSGNTIYF
TGTGCCAGCAGCTCACAGGGCAGCTCTGGAAACACCATATATTTT